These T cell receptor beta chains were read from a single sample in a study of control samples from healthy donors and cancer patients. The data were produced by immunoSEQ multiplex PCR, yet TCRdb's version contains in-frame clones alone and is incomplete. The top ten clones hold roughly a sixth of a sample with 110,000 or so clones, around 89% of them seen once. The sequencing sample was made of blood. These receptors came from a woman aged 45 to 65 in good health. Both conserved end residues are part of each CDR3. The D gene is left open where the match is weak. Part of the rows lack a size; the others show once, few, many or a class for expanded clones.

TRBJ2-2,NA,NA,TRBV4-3,TGCGCCAGCAGCCAAGATCCCGACCGCGCGGCCGGGGAGCTGTTTTTT,CASSQDPDRAAGELFF
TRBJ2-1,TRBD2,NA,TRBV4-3,TGCGCCAGCAGCCAGGGGACTAGAAAAGTTTACAATGAGCAGTTCTTC,CASSQGTRKVYNEQFF
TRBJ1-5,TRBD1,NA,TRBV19,TGTGCCAGTAGTATAGTGTGGGGACAGGGTAGCAATCAGCCCCAGCATTTT,CASSIVWGQGSNQPQHF
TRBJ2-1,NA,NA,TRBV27,TGTGCCAGCAGTTTAAATGGGGGCGTCTACAATGAGCAGTTCTTC,CASSLNGGVYNEQFF
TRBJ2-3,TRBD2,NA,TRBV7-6,TGTGCCAGCAGCTTAATGACTAGCGGAAGAGATACGCAGTATTTT,CASSLMTSGRDTQYF
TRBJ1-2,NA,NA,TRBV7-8,TGTGCCAGCAGCGTCGTCGGGACGACCGGGGGCTACACCTTC,CASSVVGTTGGYTF
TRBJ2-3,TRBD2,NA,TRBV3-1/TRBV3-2,TGTGCCAGCAGCCAAGAACTAGCGGTCCAAGATACGCAGTATTTT,CASSQELAVQDTQYF
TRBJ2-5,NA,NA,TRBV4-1,TGCGCCAGCAGCCAAGGACTAGAATTGAGAGAGACCCAGTACTTC,CASSQGLELRETQYF
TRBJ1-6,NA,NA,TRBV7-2,TGTGCCAGCAGCATTTTGGCGGTAAATTCACCCCTCCACTTT,CASSILAVNSPLHF
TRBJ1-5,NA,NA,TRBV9,TGTGCCAGCAGCGTAGCTGGGCAGCCAGATCAGCCCCAGCATTTT,CASSVAGQPDQPQHF
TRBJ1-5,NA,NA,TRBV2,TGTGCCAGCCTTGCTAGGTTGACGTCTCAGCCCCAGCATTTT,CASLARLTSQPQHF
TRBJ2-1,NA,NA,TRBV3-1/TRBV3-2,TGTGCCAGCAGCCCCGGCAGCGCGAGCTCCTACAATGAGCAGTTCTTC,CASSPGSASSYNEQFF
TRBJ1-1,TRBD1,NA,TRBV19,TGTGCCAGTAGCGACCCGAGGGACAGCAAGAACACTGAAGCTTTCTTT,CASSDPRDSKNTEAFF
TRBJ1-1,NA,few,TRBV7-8,TGTGCCAGCGACAGGCCAAACACTGAAGCTTTCTTT,CASDRPNTEAFF
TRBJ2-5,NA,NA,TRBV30,TGTGCCTGGAGTGCCCCAGCACCCAGCCAAGAGACCCAGTACTTC,CAWSAPAPSQETQYF
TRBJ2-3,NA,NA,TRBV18,TGTGCCAGCTCAGGGGGAACGATGACAGATACGCAGTATTTT,CASSGGTMTDTQYF
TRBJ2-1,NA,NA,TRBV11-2,TGTGCCAGCAGCTTAGACGGTTGGAGGGGTTTCTCCCTTGATGAGCAGTTCTTC,CASSLDGWRGFSLDEQFF
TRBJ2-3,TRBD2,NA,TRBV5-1,TGCGCCAGCAGCTTGGCCATGACTAGCGGGAGCCCAGATACGCAGTATTTT,CASSLAMTSGSPDTQYF
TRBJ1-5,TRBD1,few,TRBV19,TGTGCCAGTAGGTCTCCGGGACAGGGAAGTCAGCCCCAGCATTTT,CASRSPGQGSQPQHF
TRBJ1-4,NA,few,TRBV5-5,TGTGCCAGCAGCTTGGGCCACCGGGACGTTAATGAAAAACTGTTTTTT,CASSLGHRDVNEKLFF
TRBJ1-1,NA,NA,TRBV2,TGTGCCAGCAGGCTCAGCAGGGAGGACACTGAAGCTTTCTTT,CASRLSREDTEAFF
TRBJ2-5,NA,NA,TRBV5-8,TGTGCCAGCAGCGAAGGGGTAGGCCAAGAGACCCAGTACTTC,CASSEGVGQETQYF
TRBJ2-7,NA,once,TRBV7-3,TGTGCCAGCAGCTCAGACAGCAGCTCCTACGAGCAGTACTTC,CASSSDSSSYEQYF
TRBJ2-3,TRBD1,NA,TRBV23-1,TGCGCCAGCAGTCAAGAGATACTTCGCTCAGGGGGTGGGGCGGGAGATACGCAGTATTTT,CASSQEILRSGGGAGDTQYF